This TCR beta chain was recorded in a study of T cells after yellow fever vaccination. Points from the study as a whole: Overall, a small share of clonotypes was seen in both CD4 and CD8 compartments. Peak timing came faster in the weaker secondary response, day 5 versus 15. Primary-vaccination clones mostly resurfaced post-booster (under 98% CD4, under 90% CD8).

This clonotype was counted a few times. Its antigen is undetermined. 5'RACE template switching produced TCR cDNA carrying a universal primer site and UMIs. One entry per CDR3 protein results from TCRdb running MiXCR on the 5' RACE reads. The sample carries 300,000 to 350,000 distinct CDR3 sequences, about 10% recorded once. The TCR sequence derives from a man aged 18 to 35 who received the YFV17D yellow fever vaccine. The sample consisted of CD4+ T cells sorted from PBMCs, taken 45 days after the yellow fever booster vaccination.

Written as DNA, the CDR3 is TGCAGTTCCGACAGGGGAGAGGGCACTGAAGCTTTCTTT. It is translated as CSSDRGEGTEAFF. The rearrangement links TRBV20-1 to TRBJ1-1, with TRBD1 matching over 8 bases. The CDR3 is made up of 13 amino acids. V shed 8 bases and J 4 bases; nucleotides not matched to a gene: 9. Germline V gene data show CDR1 as DFQATT and CDR2 as SNEGSKA (reference sequence).